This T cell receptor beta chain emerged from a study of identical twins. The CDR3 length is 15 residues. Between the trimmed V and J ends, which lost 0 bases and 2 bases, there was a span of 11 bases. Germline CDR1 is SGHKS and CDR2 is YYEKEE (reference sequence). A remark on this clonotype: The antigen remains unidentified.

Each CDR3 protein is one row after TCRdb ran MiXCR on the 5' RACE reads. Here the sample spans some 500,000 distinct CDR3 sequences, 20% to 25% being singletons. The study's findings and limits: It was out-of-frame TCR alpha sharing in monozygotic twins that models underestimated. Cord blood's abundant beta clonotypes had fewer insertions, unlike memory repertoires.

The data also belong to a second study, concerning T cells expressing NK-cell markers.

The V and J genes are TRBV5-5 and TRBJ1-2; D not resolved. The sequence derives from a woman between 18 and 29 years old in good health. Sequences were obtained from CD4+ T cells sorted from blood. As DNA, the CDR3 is TGTGCCAGCAGCTTGGCGGGGAACGGCAACTATGGCTACACCTTC. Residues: CASSLAGNGNYGYTF. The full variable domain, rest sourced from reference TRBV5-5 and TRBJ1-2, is DAGVTQSPTHLIKTRGQQVTLRCSPISGHKSVSWYQQVLGQGPQFIFQYYEKEERGRGNFPDRFSARQFPNYSSELNVNALLLGDSALYLCASSLAGNGNYGYTFGSGTRLTVV.